Described below is a single T cell receptor beta chain sequence and its context. It lacks a known antigen. One base away there is no much larger clone; base qualities are not given. The data were obtained in a study of shared clonotypes between healthy human individuals (dated by TCRdb to the early 2020s). Regarding the research as a whole: The cohort comprised two women and three men aged 18 to 49 years. Per donor, leukapheresis produced somewhere between about 0.9 and 9.5 billion PBMCs. To estimate repertoire size and how much clonotype sharing occurs between individuals, the study deeply sequenced the blood TCR repertoires of five or six healthy adults. To increase sequencing depth and limit assay-specific biases, different laboratories used diverse techniques to prepare libraries and sequence TCR repertoires.

TCR CDR3 regions were amplified from genomic DNA by multiplex PCR using the deep immunoSEQ assay. Extracted genomic DNA from each cell subset was distributed evenly across all wells of several immunoSEQ 96-well plates, and each plate was treated as a replicate. For unsorted PBMC, roughly 270 ng genomic DNA, equal to around 30,000 T cell genomes, was loaded into each replicate PCR. Ten immunoSEQ deep assay plates were used to sequence the unsorted PBMC genomic DNA. The purified libraries were quantified using a Qubit 3.0 fluorometer, sized with a Bioanalyzer 2100, and then quantified again using the KAPA Library Quantification kit. Every immunoSEQ 96-well plate was sequenced on a dedicated single-read 150-cycle Illumina NextSeq 550 flow cell. From the authors' description of their analysis: The immunoSEQ output contained only junctional sequences without quality scores, so filtering could not match that applied to full-length reads. Sequences were annotated with PyIR, a Python wrapper for IgBLAST v1.9, and V/J genes and CDR3 were assigned using IMGT germline references. Reads with weak V/J assignments (E-value above 1e-6), missing CDR3, stop codons, out-of-frame junctions, or ambiguous translated residues were removed. V3J clonotypes were defined by identical inferred V gene, J gene, and CDR3 amino acid sequence. Percentage overlap between repertoires was computed as shared unique clonotypes divided by the size of the smaller repertoire. Three approaches were used to assess repertoire richness: RTK rarefaction, the Chao1 estimator, and Recon v2.1 estimates of unobserved clonotypes. The table was pulled from immuneACCESS by TCRdb, which kept in-frame rearrangements only. Such tables lose some clones; where checked, under half of the loss comes from unresolved V genes, and the rest has no known cause. That table furnishes V, J and clone size, whereas the DNA furnished D and trimming. The sample has fewer than 700,000 clones on record, roughly 72% of them singletons. 9.5% to 15% of the sample is held by the ten biggest clonotypes.

The CDR3 measures 16 amino acids from cysteine to phenylalanine. Of all the DNA, just the CDR3 is kept, 48 bases in frame from base 1. Reading the germline V gene gives CDR1 LGHNA and CDR2 YSLEER. V is shortened by 3 bases, J by 0 bases, and the region joining them spans 12 bases. Findings and caveats that apply to the study as a whole: Pairwise subsampling indicated that sequencing depth was expected to affect the degree of clonotype sharing among donors. Because the study included a small number of donors, the genetic and exposure-history diversity represented was limited. Only blood was sampled, and tissue TCR repertoires likely differ from those in blood.

Donors were healthy HIV-negative adults with no recently reported acute infections or vaccinations. Every donor was a Caucasian adult residing in Nashville, Tennessee, USA. For unsorted samples, approximately 81 million PBMCs were counted, and genomic DNA was extracted using the QIAamp DNA Blood Mini kit. Blood was collected by leukapheresis, and PBMCs were isolated by Ficoll-Histopaque density gradient centrifugation and then cryopreserved in liquid nitrogen vapor phase. The clonotype comes from a middle-aged woman in good health. Some clones in this sample may be carry-over from other donors' samples. Sequenced: PBMCs. The chain employs TRBV4-3 and TRBJ1-3; the D gene assignment is ambiguous. The nucleotides read TGCGCCAGCAGCCAGGACTGGTCAAACTCTGGAAACACCATATATTTT. This codes for CASSQDWSNSGNTIYF.